This T cell receptor beta chain originates from a study of cytomegalovirus exposure and HLA in healthy donors. For this clone: Its target is unknown.

A multiplex PCR was run with 60 Vbeta primers and 13 Jbeta primers. Only in-frame clones appear in the TCRdb table, and some are missing; sequencing was by immunoSEQ multiplex PCR. The sample includes about 160,000 clones, around nine tenths seen only once; the top ten take 0.7% to 1%. V was clipped by 2 bases and J by 2 bases, with 12 bases between them. CDR1 is GTSNPN and CDR2 is SVGIG in the germline V gene (reference sequence). The CDR3 has 14 amino acids. Study results and limitations: Researchers reportedly found TCR beta sequences accurately predicted most subjects' HLA-A and HLA-B alleles.

The chain combines TRBV30 with TRBJ2-5, with D possibly matching TRBD2 (5 bases). This clonotype was obtained from a woman aged 30 to 39 in good health and CMV-seronegative. The sample was PBMCs. DNA for the CDR3: TGTGCCTGGAGTTCTTCAAAGCGGCAAGAGACCCAGTACTTC. This translates into CAWSSSKRQETQYF.